One and the same sample provided the 18 T cell receptor beta chains below, sequenced in a study of T-cell reconstitution after alpha-beta-depleted transplantation in children. Construction of the TCRbeta library involved unique molecular identifiers. TCRdb analysed the PCR reads with MiXCR anew, one entry per CDR3 protein. Of a few hundred thousand distinct CDR3 sequences detected, about 9.4% appear once; the ten largest clones hold roughly 2.5%. Specimen: PBMCs from the stem cell graft donor, collected from the stem cell graft. Source of these receptors: a human donor who donated a stem cell graft to a child with acute lymphoblastic leukemia.

This clonotype was detected only a few times. The chain uses TRBV15 and TRBJ2-3, with 7 bases identical to TRBD2. Germline CDR1 LNHNV, CDR2 YYDKDF (reference sequence). The CDR3 has 15 residues. Losses at the gene ends were 3 bases for V and 3 bases for J; bases not matched to a gene: 6. The CDR3 here is CATSSRTRATDTQYF. The CDR3 DNA is TGTGCCACCAGCAGCAGGACTAGGGCAACAGATACGCAGTATTTT.

The chain has TRBV9 and TRBJ2-3, with 7 bases that match TRBD1. The V and J ends lost 2 bases and 3 bases, in that order; junction bases with no gene match: 9. Germline V gene sequence: CDR1 SGDLS, CDR2 YYNGEE. The CDR3 length is 16 residues. The CDR3: CASSVNSRQGTDTQYF. The CDR3 bases are TGTGCCAGCAGCGTTAACTCCCGACAGGGAACAGATACGCAGTATTTT.

This clonotype has only a few counts. The chain carries TRBV6-2 or TRBV6-3 and TRBJ2-7, with 8 bases aligning to TRBD1. CDR1 MNHEY and CDR2 SVGEGT come from the germline V gene. The CDR3 contains 19 residues. V was pared by 6 bases and J by 2 bases, with 21 bases of the junction left unmatched. CDR3 loop: CASSYPGTGGALRTYEQYF. DNA of the CDR3: TGTGCCAGCAGCTACCCCGGGACAGGAGGCGCATTGAGAACCTACGAGCAGTACTTC.

This clonotype was counted a few times. The V and J genes are TRBV14 and TRBJ2-7; either TRBD1 or TRBD2 may fit D (6 bases each). The CDR3 is made up of 14 amino acids. Germline V lookup: CDR1 SGHDN, CDR2 FVKESK. The V end lost 1 base, the J end lost 2 bases, and 9 bases lay between the germline ends. The CDR3 DNA reads TGTGCCAGCAGCCAAGTCCGGGGGCCCTACGAGCAGTACTTC. This translates into CASSQVRGPYEQYF.

This clonotype was counted between two and nine times. The rearrangement links TRBV12-3 or TRBV12-4 to TRBJ2-1, with D possibly matching TRBD1 (5 bases). The CDR3 sequence is 12 residues long. V lost 6 bases and J 9 bases, leaving 12 bases between the germline ends. CDR3 region: CASSPTGFEQFF. CDR3 DNA: TGTGCCAGCAGCCCTACAGGCTTTGAGCAGTTCTTC.

The CDR3, as DNA: TGTGCCAGCAGCCAGATCGGACCTTACGAGCAGTACTTC. Protein product: CASSQIGPYEQYF. This chain uses TRBV3-1 with TRBJ2-7; the D is unclear. CDR1 and CDR2 from the germline V gene are LGHDT and YNNKEL (reference sequence). This CDR3 has 13 amino acids. The V gene lost 3 bases and the J gene lost 4 bases, with 10 bases spanning the gap.

Only a few counts were recorded for this clonotype. V is TRBV4-2 and J is TRBJ2-1, with TRBD1 matching over 10 bases. The CDR3 totals 16 residues. Unmatched junction bases numbered 12, after V lost 5 bases and J lost 8 bases. Per the germline V gene, CDR1 is LGHNA and CDR2 is YNFKEQ. The CDR3 nucleotides are TGTGCCAGCAGCACGCCCCCGGGACAGGGGAGCGATGAGCAGTTCTTC. This sequence encodes CASSTPPGQGSDEQFF.

The sample holds a few counts of this clonotype. This sequence joins TRBV4-1 and TRBJ2-3; 10 bases agree with TRBD1. V lost 2 bases and J lost 2; bases outside the gene matches: 19. Germline V gene sequence: CDR1 MGHRA, CDR2 YSYEKL. The CDR3 consists of 21 residues. CDR3 DNA sequence: TGCGCCAGCAGCCAACTCCGGGACAGGGGTCCTGGCGGGAGTTCCACAGATACGCAGTATTTT. Its translation: CASSQLRDRGPGGSSTDTQYF.

This clonotype was detected only a few times. CDR3 in DNA: TGTGCCAGCTCACAAGGGGAGGGGCCCCTCCAGACCCAGTACTTC. Encoded protein: CASSQGEGPLQTQYF. This chain joins TRBV18 and TRBJ2-5, with 7 positions matching TRBD2. The CDR3 totals 15 residues. Germline assignment: CDR1 KGHSH and CDR2 LQKENI. The trim removed 4 bases at V and 6 bases at J, leaving 11 bases unmatched.

About this clonotype: A read error may account for a junction end that differs from germline. J is TRBJ1-1 and V is TRBV15; 9 bases fit TRBD1. This CDR3 is built from 15 residues. Germline V lookup: CDR1 LNHNV, CDR2 YYDKDF (reference sequence). CDR3 region: CATSSWTGVNTESFF. The CDR3 DNA reads as TGTGCCACCAGCAGTTGGACAGGGGTGAACACTGAATCTTTCTTT.

This clonotype was counted between two and nine times. The chain couples TRBV28 to TRBJ2-7, with 9 bases aligning to TRBD2. Per the germline V gene, CDR1 is MDHEN and CDR2 is SYDVKM. V gave up 6 bases and J gave up 6 bases; unmatched junction bases: 6. This CDR3 is built from 13 residues. The CDR3 loop reads CASSSGLALEQYF. The DNA for the CDR3 is TGTGCCAGCAGCTCGGGACTAGCACTCGAGCAGTACTTC.

This clonotype was found many times. The V call is TRBV12-3 or TRBV12-4, the J call TRBJ2-3; TRBD2 is a possible D gene (6 bases). This CDR3 is built from 14 residues. V lost 5 bases and J 4 bases, leaving 13 bases between the germline ends. In DNA, the CDR3 is TGTGCCAGCAGTCCAACAGGAGGGGCAGATACGCAGTATTTT. Translated: CASSPTGGADTQYF.

The chain recombines TRBV27 with TRBJ2-3, with 10 nucleotides matching TRBD2. V gave up 3 bases and J gave up 3 bases; unmatched junction bases: 6. The V gene's germline CDR1 is MNHEY and CDR2 SMNVEV (reference sequence). This CDR3 region has 16 residues. Written as DNA, the CDR3 is TGTGCCAGCAGTTTCCTCCTAGCGGGAGAGACAGATACGCAGTATTTT. Its translation is CASSFLLAGETDTQYF.

This clonotype was recorded a few times. CDR3 in DNA: TGTGCCAGCAGTCCCCGTTCCAGCTCCTACAATGAGCAGTTCTTC. This translates into CASSPRSSSYNEQFF. V usage is TRBV27 and J usage is TRBJ2-1; D is undetermined. Germline assignment: CDR1 MNHEY and CDR2 SMNVEV (reference sequence). This CDR3 spans 15 amino acids. Trimming removed 5 bases from V and 0 bases from J, with 11 bases in between.

This clonotype was recorded a few times. The chain is built from TRBV20-1 and TRBJ2-2; either TRBD1 or TRBD2 may supply D (7 bases each). Germline V CDR1 and CDR2: DFQATT, SNEGSKA (reference sequence). CDR3 size: 15 residues. V was shortened by 6 bases and J by 5 bases, with 19 bases between the two germline ends. The CDR3 protein is CSAQTARGGTGELFF. CDR3 DNA sequence: TGCAGTGCCCAGACCGCCAGGGGGGGAACCGGGGAGCTGTTTTTT.

Worth noting for this clonotype: The junction departs from the called germline gene at one end, perhaps through a read error. This chain connects TRBV5-6 to TRBJ1-1, with no clear D. This CDR3 comprises 12 residues. Per the germline V gene, CDR1 is SGHDT and CDR2 is YYEEEE. The CDR3 sequence: CAISLAGTEAFF. CDR3 bases: TGTGCCATCAGCTTGGCAGGCACTGAAGCTTTCTTT.

The rearrangement uses TRBV4-1 and TRBJ2-1; D is possibly TRBD2 (6 bases). The CDR3 covers 18 residues. Germline assignment: CDR1 MGHRA and CDR2 YSYEKL. Trimming removed 0 bases at V and 4 bases at J, with 19 bases between. CDR3 sequence: CASSQDPVRLGSYNEQFF. CDR3 sequence (DNA): TGCGCCAGCAGCCAAGATCCCGTTCGACTAGGGTCGTACAATGAGCAGTTCTTC.

This clonotype was observed a few times. This chain joins TRBV12-3 or TRBV12-4 and TRBJ2-7; D is perhaps TRBD1 or TRBD2 (5 bases each). CDR3 length equals 11 residues. Trimming took 4 bases from V and 9 from J, leaving 10 bases between them. The CDR3 DNA is TGTGCCAGCAGTTCGAGGGGTAGGCAGTACTTC. It translates to CASSSRGRQYF.